Below, 17 T cell receptor beta chains from the same sample are listed, as sequenced in a study of control samples from healthy donors and cancer patients. TCRdb's copy holds only in-frame clones and misses some; the assay was immunoSEQ multiplex PCR. Among about 97,000 clones listed, 85% to 90% were seen once. The sample taken for sequencing was blood. These receptors came from a man aged 25-40 years in good health.

The chain links TRBV6-5 to TRBJ2-1; no firm D call. V lost 8 bases to trimming and J lost 7 bases, with 6 bases between them. Germline assignment: CDR1 MNHEY and CDR2 SVGAGI. The CDR3 loop spans 10 amino acids. The CDR3: CASGQNEQFF. The CDR3 bases are TGTGCCAGCGGCCAAAATGAGCAGTTCTTC.

This clone appeared a single time. This chain uses TRBV15 with TRBJ1-2; TRBD1 might be the D (5 bases). V was shortened by 0 bases and J by 0 bases, with 11 bases between the two germline ends. CDR3 length equals 16 residues. Germline CDR1 reads LNHNV; CDR2 reads YYDKDF (reference sequence). Here the CDR3 DNA reads TGTGCCACCAGCAGAGAAAAGACAGAGCCTAACTATGGCTACACCTTC. As protein: CATSREKTEPNYGYTF.

This chain links TRBV12-2 with TRBJ1-2; the D segment call TRBD1 is taken from the table without a DNA check. TRBV12-2 is noted as a pseudogene. The CDR3 spans 17 residues. The CDR3 reads CASRLRGGRVGYYGYTF. CDR3 nucleotide sequence: TGTGCAAGTCGCTTAAGGGGTGGCAGGGTGGGCTACTATGGCTACACCTTC.

V usage is TRBV28 and J usage is TRBJ1-5; D is perhaps TRBD1 (5 bases). The CDR3 spans 13 residues. The V end was cut by 7 bases, the J end by 3 bases, with 10 bases between. Germline values: CDR1 MDHEN, CDR2 SYDVKM. CDR3 DNA: TGTGCCAGCATGGGGCAGAACAATCAGCCCCAGCATTTT. It specifies CASMGQNNQPQHF.

The chain joins TRBV6-5 to TRBJ2-2; tentatively, D is TRBD1 (5 bases). Deletions cut 7 bases from V and 4 bases from J, with 13 bases between. From germline, CDR1 is MNHEY and CDR2 SVGAGI. This CDR3 comprises 14 residues. DNA for the CDR3: TGTGCCAGCAAAGGTAGTCAGGGCACCGGGGAGCTGTTTTTT. This translates into CASKGSQGTGELFF.

The chain has TRBV3-1 (or the pseudogene TRBV3-2) and TRBJ1-2; D is possibly TRBD1 (5 bases). Germline V lookup: CDR1 LGHDT, CDR2 YNNKEL (reference sequence). The CDR3 contains 13 residues. Trimming removed 2 bases at V and 1 base at J, with 5 bases between. The CDR3 loop is CASSQQGNYGYTF. The CDR3 DNA follows: TGTGCCAGCAGCCAACAGGGTAACTATGGCTACACCTTC.

V is TRBV7-9 and J is TRBJ2-1; no clear D. The V end lost 5 bases, the J end lost 5 bases, and 16 bases lay between the germline ends. The germline V gene encodes CDR1 SEHNR and CDR2 FQNEAQ (reference sequence). CDR3 size: 15 residues. In DNA, the CDR3 is TGTGCCAGCAGCCCAAGGGCCCCAGCCCACAATGAGCAGTTCTTC. The encoded protein is CASSPRAPAHNEQFF.

The chain joins TRBV20-1 to TRBJ2-7; D not resolved. The CDR3 has 11 amino acids. Trimming left V 3 bases short and J 6 bases short, with 9 bases between. Germline V lookup: CDR1 DFQATT, CDR2 SNEGSKA (reference sequence). As DNA, the CDR3 is TGCAGTGCTAGTTATGAAACCGAGCAGTACGTC. Translation gives CSASYETEQYV.

This chain links TRBV7-7 with TRBJ2-3; a weak D match, TRBD2 (6 bases). This CDR3 is 15 amino acids long. Trimming took off 3 bases at V and 2 bases at J, with 12 bases between the two ends. Germline CDR1 and CDR2: SSHAT and FNYEAQ (reference sequence). In nucleotides, the CDR3 is TGTGCCAGCAGCTTGCGGGGCGGACTCACAGATACGCAGTATTTT. Protein: CASSLRGGLTDTQYF. Full variable domain (remainder filled in from reference TRBV7-7 and TRBJ2-3): GAGVSQSPRYKVTKRGQDVTLRCDPISSHATLYWYQQALGQGPEFLTYFNYEAQPDKSGLPSDRFSAERPEGSISTLTIQRTEQRDSAMYRCASSLRGGLTDTQYFGPGTRLTVL.

The CDR3 region has the DNA TGTGCCAGCAGCCGCTCGACAGGGAACACCGGGGAGCTGTTTTTT. Its protein product is CASSRSTGNTGELFF. The gene calls are TRBV7-2 and TRBJ2-2; perhaps TRBD1 as D (6 bases). V was shortened by 5 bases and J by 1 base, with 11 bases between the two germline ends. CDR3 length: 15 residues. CDR1 and CDR2 from the germline V gene are SGHTA and FQGNSA.

The chain links TRBV5-5 to TRBJ1-1; no reliable D call. Trimming took off 4 bases at V and 1 base at J, with 8 bases between the two ends. The germline V gene encodes CDR1 SGHKS and CDR2 YYEKEE (reference sequence). The CDR3 covers 13 residues. CDR3 amino acids: CASSNSRNTEAFF. The CDR3 nucleotides are TGTGCCAGCAGCAACTCAAGGAACACTGAAGCTTTCTTT.

The rearrangement uses TRBV6-2 or TRBV6-3 and TRBJ1-2; D is ambiguous. Germline V gene lookup returns CDR1 MNHEY and CDR2 SVGEGT. The V end was cut by 6 bases, the J end by 4 bases, with 12 bases between. CDR3 size: 13 residues. The CDR3 bases are TGTGCCAGCAGCCCACAGAATCGCTATGGCTACACCTTC. This gives the protein CASSPQNRYGYTF.

The chain joins TRBV7-8 to TRBJ2-7, with D perhaps matching TRBD2 (5 bases). Germline V gene data show CDR1 as SGHVS and CDR2 as FQNEAQ. CDR3 length equals 13 residues. V lost 5 bases, J lost 3 bases, and 11 bases lay in between. Written as DNA, the CDR3 is TGTGCCAGCAGCCGGACTGTGGACTACGAGCAGTACTTC. This sequence encodes CASSRTVDYEQYF.

The chain uses TRBV18 and TRBJ1-3, with 7 positions matching TRBD1. Per the germline V gene, CDR1 is KGHSH and CDR2 is LQKENI. This CDR3 has 15 residues. The junction had 4 bases not matched to a gene; V was cut back by 3 bases and J by 2 bases. CDR3 in DNA: TGTGCCAGCTCACCGGGGCAGGGGGCTGGAAACACCATATATTTT. It specifies CASSPGQGAGNTIYF.

This chain joins TRBV4-1 and TRBJ2-3; 9 bases match TRBD2. The CDR3 extends over 16 amino acids. Germline V CDR1 and CDR2: MGHRA, YSYEKL. Losses at the gene ends were 1 base for V and 4 bases for J; bases not matched to a gene: 6. CDR3 nucleotides: TGCGCCAGCAGCCAAGGGGGCGGGGGGGCTCCAGATACGCAGTATTTT. Protein sequence: CASSQGGGGAPDTQYF.

For the CDR3, the DNA is TGTGCCAGCAGCTCACAGGGATCCATTCAGTACTTC. Protein product: CASSSQGSIQYF. The chain employs TRBV2 and TRBJ2-4; a weak D match, TRBD1 (6 bases). Germline V gives CDR1 SNHLY, CDR2 FYNNEI. V gave up 6 bases and J gave up 9 bases, with 12 bases separating them. The CDR3 runs to 12 residues.

The chain uses TRBV12-5 and TRBJ2-4; D possibly corresponds to TRBD1 (5 bases). V was pared by 1 base and J by 0 bases, with 7 bases between. The CDR3 is 15 residues long. The V gene's germline CDR1 is LGHNT and CDR2 FRNRAP. CDR3 region: CASGLGQTAKNIQYF. In nucleotides, the CDR3 is TGTGCTAGTGGTTTGGGACAGACAGCCAAAAACATTCAGTACTTC.